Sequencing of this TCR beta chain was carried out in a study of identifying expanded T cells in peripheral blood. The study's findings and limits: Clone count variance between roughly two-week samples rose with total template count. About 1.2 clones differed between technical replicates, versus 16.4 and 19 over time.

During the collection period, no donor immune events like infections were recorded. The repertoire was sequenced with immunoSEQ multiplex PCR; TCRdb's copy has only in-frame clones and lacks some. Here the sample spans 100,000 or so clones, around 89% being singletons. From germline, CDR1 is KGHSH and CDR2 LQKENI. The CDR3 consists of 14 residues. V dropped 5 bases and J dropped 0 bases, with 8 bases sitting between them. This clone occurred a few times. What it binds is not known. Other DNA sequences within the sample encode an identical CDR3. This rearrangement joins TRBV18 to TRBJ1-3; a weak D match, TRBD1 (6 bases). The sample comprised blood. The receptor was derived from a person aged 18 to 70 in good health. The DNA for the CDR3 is TGTGCCAGCTCAACAGGGAACTCTGGAAACACCATATATTTT. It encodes CASSTGNSGNTIYF.